This is a list of T cell receptor beta chains from one sample in a study of human versus mouse CDR3 diversity and MHC coevolution. Clones were read by immunoSEQ multiplex PCR, and TCRdb kept only the in-frame ones, dropping some. The sample contains about 81,000 clones, 80% to 95% of which appear only once. The source material was naive CD4+ T cells from blood. These receptors all stem from a person between 25 and 75 years old in good health. The CDR3 runs from the conserved cysteine through the conserved F or W. A D gene is named only where the DNA matches it firmly. Some rows mark clone size as missing; the rest say once, few, many or name a class of expanded clone.

TRBV4-1	once	TRBD1	TRBJ1-5	CASSQEPAGTVSNQPQHF	TGCGCCAGCAGCCAAGAACCGGCCGGGACAGTTAGCAATCAGCCCCAGCATTTT
TRBV10-3	once	NA	TRBJ2-5	CAISVKETQYF	TGTGCCATCAGTGTAAAAGAGACCCAGTACTTC
TRBV5-1	NA	TRBD2	TRBJ2-2	CASRGTSGGAGELFF	TGCGCCAGCAGGGGGACTAGCGGGGGAGCCGGGGAGCTGTTTTTT
TRBV11-1	NA	TRBD2	TRBJ2-1	CASSLSSGGFNEQFF	TGTGCCAGCAGCTTATCTAGCGGGGGCTTCAATGAGCAGTTCTTC
TRBV2	NA	NA	TRBJ1-2	CASSEQQTNYGYTF	TGTGCCAGCAGTGAACAACAGACAAACTATGGCTACACCTTC
TRBV27	NA	TRBD2	TRBJ2-5	CASSIHAPGTSGGSQETQYF	TGTGCCAGCAGTATACATGCCCCCGGGACTAGCGGGGGTTCACAAGAGACCCAGTACTTC
TRBV9	NA	NA	TRBJ1-2	CASSLGGGYTF	TGTGCCAGCAGTTTAGGGGGAGGCTACACCTTC
TRBV18	NA	TRBD2	TRBJ2-2	CASSSGLAGRNTGELFF	TGTGCCAGCTCATCGGGACTAGCGGGGAGGAACACCGGGGAGCTGTTTTTT
TRBV10-3	NA	TRBD2	TRBJ2-7	CATAAGGPYEQYF	TGTGCCACGGCAGCGGGAGGCCCCTACGAGCAGTACTTC
TRBV27	NA	TRBD1	TRBJ2-5	CASSLTGVGETQYF	TGTGCCAGCAGTTTGACAGGGGTCGGAGAGACCCAGTACTTC
TRBV9	NA	TRBD1	TRBJ1-5	CASSPDRGFVQPQHF	TGTGCCAGCAGCCCCGACAGGGGATTTGTTCAGCCCCAGCATTTT
TRBV5-4	NA	NA	TRBJ1-2	CASSLLLGQNYGYTF	TGTGCCAGCAGCTTGTTACTAGGTCAGAACTATGGCTACACCTTC
TRBV27	NA	TRBD2	TRBJ2-3	CASSPRLAGVTDTQYF	TGTGCCAGCAGTCCGAGACTAGCGGGAGTCACAGATACGCAGTATTTT
TRBV19	NA	NA	TRBJ1-4	CASRQGINEKLFF	TGTGCCAGTAGACAGGGAATTAATGAAAAACTGTTTTTT
TRBV4-1	NA	NA	TRBJ1-4	CASSQAGTGNEKLFF	TGCGCCAGCAGCCAAGCCGGGACTGGTAATGAAAAACTGTTTTTT
TRBV25-1	NA	TRBD1	TRBJ2-1	CASSGRWDRGSYNEQFF	TGTGCCAGCAGTGGACGATGGGACAGGGGCTCCTACAATGAGCAGTTCTTC
TRBV14	NA	NA	TRBJ2-3	CASSQERGGVTDTQYF	TGTGCCAGCAGCCAAGAGAGGGGGGGAGTCACAGATACGCAGTATTTT
TRBV11-2	NA	NA	TRBJ2-1	CASSSDGLANEQFF	TGTGCCAGCAGCTCAGATGGCCTGGCCAATGAGCAGTTCTTC
TRBV19	NA	TRBD1	TRBJ2-7	CASSILPGQGKSYEQYF	TGTGCCAGTAGTATATTGCCGGGACAGGGAAAGTCCTACGAGCAGTACTTC
TRBV5-1	NA	TRBD1	TRBJ2-7	CASSLKGQGSGEQYF	TGCGCCAGCAGCTTGAAGGGACAGGGGTCGGGGGAGCAGTACTTC
TRBV7-9	NA	NA	TRBJ1-4	CASSLYGGINEKLFF	TGTGCCAGCAGCTTATATGGGGGCATTAATGAAAAACTGTTTTTT
TRBV5-6	NA	NA	TRBJ1-5	CASSLRRYNQPQHF	TGTGCCAGCAGCTTGCGGCGGTACAATCAGCCCCAGCATTTT
TRBV19	NA	NA	TRBJ2-7	CASSYRRGAGQAYEQYF	TGTGCCAGTAGTTACCGGCGCGGGGCAGGGCAGGCCTACGAGCAGTACTTC
TRBV7-9	NA	NA	TRBJ2-5	CASSSRGIFQETQYF	TGTGCCAGCAGCTCCCGGGGGATATTTCAAGAGACCCAGTACTTC
TRBV6-1	few	NA	TRBJ1-3	CASSEPGASSGNTIYF	TGTGCCAGCAGTGAGCCAGGGGCCAGCTCTGGAAACACCATATATTTT
TRBV7-2	NA	NA	TRBJ1-2	CASSLSPTATYGYTF	TGTGCCAGCAGCTTATCCCCGACAGCCACCTATGGCTACACCTTC
TRBV7-9	NA	NA	TRBJ1-1	CASRTLDTEAFF	TGTGCCAGCCGAACTTTGGACACTGAAGCTTTCTTT
TRBV30	NA	NA	TRBJ1-2	CAWSSGVYGYTF	TGTGCCTGGAGTTCAGGCGTCTATGGCTACACCTTC
TRBV7-9	NA	TRBD1	TRBJ2-3	CASSSTRQGRLADTQYF	TGTGCCAGCAGCTCCACCCGACAGGGGCGCCTCGCAGATACGCAGTATTTT
TRBV6-5	NA	NA	TRBJ1-5	CASRGVLNQPQHF	TGTGCCAGCAGGGGCGTTTTAAATCAGCCCCAGCATTTT
TRBV19	few	TRBD1	TRBJ1-1	CASSHRGMNTEAFF	TGTGCCAGTAGTCACAGGGGAATGAACACTGAAGCTTTCTTT
TRBV14	NA	NA	TRBJ2-7	CASSPLVGSSYEQYF	TGTGCCAGCAGCCCTCTAGTAGGGAGCTCCTACGAGCAGTACTTC
TRBV9	NA	NA	TRBJ2-5	CASSASDSVPETQYF	TGTGCCAGCAGCGCATCCGACAGTGTCCCGGAGACCCAGTACTTC
TRBV7-2	NA	NA	TRBJ2-1	CASSLGYPYPGVYNEQFF	TGTGCCAGCAGCTTAGGATACCCTTATCCGGGGGTATACAATGAGCAGTTCTTC
TRBV6-1	NA	TRBD1	TRBJ2-6	CASSQVPGQGREGANVLTF	TGTGCCAGCAGTCAAGTCCCGGGACAGGGAAGAGAAGGGGCCAACGTCCTGACTTTC
TRBV7-6	once	NA	TRBJ1-1	CASSLSQNTEAFF	TGTGCCAGCAGCTTATCCCAGAACACTGAAGCTTTCTTT
TRBV5-1	NA	TRBD1	TRBJ2-4	CASSYGDRGVIQYF	TGCGCCAGCAGCTACGGAGACAGGGGTGTTATTCAGTACTTC
TRBV5-1	NA	NA	TRBJ1-1	CASSRTGGLIDTEAFF	TGCGCCAGCAGCCGCACCGGGGGGCTTATCGACACTGAAGCTTTCTTT
TRBV28	NA	TRBD2	TRBJ2-7	CASSPGGAGGYEQYF	TGTGCCAGCAGCCCCGGGGGAGCGGGAGGTTACGAGCAGTACTTC
TRBV4-3	NA	TRBD1	TRBJ1-1	CASSQDRDRNTEAFF	TGCGCCAGCAGCCAAGATAGGGACAGGAACACTGAAGCTTTCTTT
TRBV6-5	NA	NA	TRBJ1-6	CASSYSFPVNNSPLHF	TGTGCCAGCAGTTACTCGTTTCCGGTCAATAATTCACCCCTCCACTTT
TRBV2	NA	NA	TRBJ2-5	CASRFGTVPTGTQYF	TGTGCCAGCAGGTTCGGGACTGTGCCTACGGGGACCCAGTACTTC
TRBV5-4	NA	TRBD2	TRBJ2-1	CASSPSGPSVNEQFF	TGTGCCAGCAGCCCTAGCGGGCCCAGTGTCAATGAGCAGTTCTTC
TRBV4-3	NA	TRBD1	TRBJ2-7	CASSQTRDRGYEQYF	TGCGCCAGCAGCCAGACGCGGGACAGGGGTTACGAGCAGTACTTC
TRBV25-1	NA	TRBD1	TRBJ1-2	CASTRGDRRGYTF	TGTGCCAGCACTAGGGGGGACAGGAGAGGCTACACCTTC